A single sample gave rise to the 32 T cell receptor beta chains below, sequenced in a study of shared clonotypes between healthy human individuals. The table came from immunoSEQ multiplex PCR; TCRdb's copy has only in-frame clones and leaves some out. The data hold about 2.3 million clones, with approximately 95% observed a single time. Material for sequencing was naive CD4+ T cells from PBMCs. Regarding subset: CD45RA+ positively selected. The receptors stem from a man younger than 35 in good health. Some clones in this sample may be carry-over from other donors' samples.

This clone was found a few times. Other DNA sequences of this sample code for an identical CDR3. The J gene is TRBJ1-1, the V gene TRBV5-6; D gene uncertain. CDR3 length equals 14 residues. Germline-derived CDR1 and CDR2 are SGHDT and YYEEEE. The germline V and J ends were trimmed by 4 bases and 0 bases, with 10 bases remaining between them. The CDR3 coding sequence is TGTGCCAGCAGCCCCGGGCCTATGAACACTGAAGCTTTCTTT. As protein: CASSPGPMNTEAFF.

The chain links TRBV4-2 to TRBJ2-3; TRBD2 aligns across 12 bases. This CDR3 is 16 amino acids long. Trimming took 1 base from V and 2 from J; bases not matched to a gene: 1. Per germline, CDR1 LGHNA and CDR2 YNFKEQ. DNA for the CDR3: TGTGCCAGCAGCCAAGGACTAGCGGGAGACACAGATACGCAGTATTTT. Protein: CASSQGLAGDTDTQYF.

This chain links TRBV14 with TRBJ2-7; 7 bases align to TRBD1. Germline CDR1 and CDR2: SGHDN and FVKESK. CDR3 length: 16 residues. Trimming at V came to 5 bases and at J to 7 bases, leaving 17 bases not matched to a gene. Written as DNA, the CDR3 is TGTGCCAGCAGCGCACGACAAAGGGCCGACAGGGATGAGCAGTACTTC. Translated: CASSARQRADRDEQYF.

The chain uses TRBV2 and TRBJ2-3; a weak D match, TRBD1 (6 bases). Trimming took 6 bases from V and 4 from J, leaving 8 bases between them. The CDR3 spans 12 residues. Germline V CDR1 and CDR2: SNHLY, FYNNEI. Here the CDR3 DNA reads TGTGCCAGCAGGAAGGGGGCAGATACGCAGTATTTT. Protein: CASRKGADTQYF. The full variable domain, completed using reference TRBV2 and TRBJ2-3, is EPEVTQTPSHQVTQMGQEVILRCVPISNHLYFYWYRQILGQKVEFLVSFYNNEISEKSEIFDDQFSVERPDGSNFTLKIRSTKLEDSAMYFCASRKGADTQYFGPGTRLTVL.

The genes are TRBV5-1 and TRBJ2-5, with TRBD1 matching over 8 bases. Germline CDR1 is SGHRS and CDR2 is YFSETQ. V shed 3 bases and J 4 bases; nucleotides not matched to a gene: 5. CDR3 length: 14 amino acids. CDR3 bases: TGCGCCAGCAGCTCAACAGGGACAGGAGAGACCCAGTACTTC. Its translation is CASSSTGTGETQYF. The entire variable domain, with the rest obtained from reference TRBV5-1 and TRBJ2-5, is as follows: KAGVTQTPRYLIKTRGQQVTLSCSPISGHRSVSWYQQTPGQGLQFLFEYFSETQRNKGNFPGRFSGRQFSNSRSEMNVSTLELGDSALYLCASSSTGTGETQYFGPGTRLLVL.

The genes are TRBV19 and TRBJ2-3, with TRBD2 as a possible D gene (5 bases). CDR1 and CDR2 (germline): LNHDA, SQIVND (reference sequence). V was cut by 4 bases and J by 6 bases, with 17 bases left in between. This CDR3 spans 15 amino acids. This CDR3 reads CASSSGHRDWDTQYF. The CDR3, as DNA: TGTGCCAGTAGTAGCGGGCACCGGGATTGGGATACGCAGTATTTT.

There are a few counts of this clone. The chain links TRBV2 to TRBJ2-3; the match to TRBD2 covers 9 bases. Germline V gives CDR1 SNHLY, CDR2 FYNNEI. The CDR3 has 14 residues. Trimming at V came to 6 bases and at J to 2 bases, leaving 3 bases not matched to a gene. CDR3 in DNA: TGTGCCAGCAGCCGACTAGCGGACACAGATACGCAGTATTTT. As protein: CASSRLADTDTQYF.

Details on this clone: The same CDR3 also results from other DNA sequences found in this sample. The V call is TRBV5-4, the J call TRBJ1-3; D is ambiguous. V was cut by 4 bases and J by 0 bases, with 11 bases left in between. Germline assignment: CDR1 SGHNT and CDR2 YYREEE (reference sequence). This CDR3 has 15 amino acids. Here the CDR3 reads CASSTRVGSGNTIYF. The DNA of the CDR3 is TGTGCCAGCAGCACCCGGGTGGGCTCTGGAAACACCATATATTTT.

Here the CDR3 reads CASSLGVANTGELFF. The CDR3 DNA is TGCGCCAGCAGCTTGGGAGTCGCCAACACCGGGGAGCTGTTTTTT. The chain combines TRBV5-1 with TRBJ2-2; the D is unclear. The V end lost 0 bases, the J end lost 2 bases, and 8 bases lay between the germline ends. The CDR3 sequence is 15 residues long. Germline loops: CDR1 SGHRS, CDR2 YFSETQ.

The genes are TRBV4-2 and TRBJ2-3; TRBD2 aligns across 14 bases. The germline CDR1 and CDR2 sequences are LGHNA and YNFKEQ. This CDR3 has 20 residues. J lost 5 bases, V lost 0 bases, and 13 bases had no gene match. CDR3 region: CASSQEGTSGSQAVIDTQYF. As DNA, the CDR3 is TGTGCCAGCAGCCAAGAGGGGACTAGCGGGAGCCAGGCAGTTATAGATACGCAGTATTTT.

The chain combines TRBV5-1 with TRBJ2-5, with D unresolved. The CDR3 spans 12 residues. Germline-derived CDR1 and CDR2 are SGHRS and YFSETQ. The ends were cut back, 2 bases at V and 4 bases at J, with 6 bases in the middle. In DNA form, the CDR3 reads TGCGCCAGCAGCTTCGGGCGAGAGACCCAGTACTTC. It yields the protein CASSFGRETQYF.

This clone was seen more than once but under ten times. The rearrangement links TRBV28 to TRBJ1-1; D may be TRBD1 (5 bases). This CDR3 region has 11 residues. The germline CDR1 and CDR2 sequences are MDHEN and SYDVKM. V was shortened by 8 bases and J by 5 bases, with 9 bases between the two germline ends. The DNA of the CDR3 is TGTGCCAGCGTGCGACAGACTGAAGCTTTCTTT. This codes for CASVRQTEAFF.

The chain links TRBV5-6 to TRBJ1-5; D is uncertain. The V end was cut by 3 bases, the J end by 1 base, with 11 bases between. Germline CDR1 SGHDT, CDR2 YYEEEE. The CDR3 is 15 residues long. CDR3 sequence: CASSSWGSSNQPQHF. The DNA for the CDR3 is TGTGCCAGCAGCTCCTGGGGTTCGAGCAATCAGCCCCAGCATTTT. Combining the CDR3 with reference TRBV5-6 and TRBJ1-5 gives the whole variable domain DAGVTQSPTHLIKTRGQQVTLRCSPKSGHDTVSWYQQALGQGPQFIFQYYEEEERQRGNFPDRFSGHQFPNYSSELNVNALLLGDSALYLCASSSWGSSNQPQHFGDGTRLSIL.

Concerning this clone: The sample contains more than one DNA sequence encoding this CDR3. The CDR3 spells CATSRDRYEQYF. The CDR3 nucleotides are TGTGCCACCAGCAGAGATAGATACGAGCAGTACTTC. The genes are TRBV15 and TRBJ2-7; the D is unclear. The CDR3 has 12 amino acids. Deletions cut 0 bases from V and 4 bases from J, with 4 bases between. CDR1 and CDR2 from the germline V gene are LNHNV and YYDKDF (reference sequence).

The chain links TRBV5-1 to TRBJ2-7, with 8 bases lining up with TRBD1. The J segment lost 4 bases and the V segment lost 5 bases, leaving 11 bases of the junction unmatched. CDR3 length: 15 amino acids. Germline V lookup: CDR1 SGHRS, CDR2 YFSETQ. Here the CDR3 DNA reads TGCGCCAGCAGGCCCGGGACAGGACTATTTTACGAGCAGTACTTC. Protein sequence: CASRPGTGLFYEQYF.

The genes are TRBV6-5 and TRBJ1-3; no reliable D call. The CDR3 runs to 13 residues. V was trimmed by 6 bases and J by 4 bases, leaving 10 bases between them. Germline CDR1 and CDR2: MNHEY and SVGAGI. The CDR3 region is CASRQPGGNTIYF. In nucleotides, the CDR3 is TGTGCCAGCAGACAACCCGGAGGAAACACCATATATTTT.

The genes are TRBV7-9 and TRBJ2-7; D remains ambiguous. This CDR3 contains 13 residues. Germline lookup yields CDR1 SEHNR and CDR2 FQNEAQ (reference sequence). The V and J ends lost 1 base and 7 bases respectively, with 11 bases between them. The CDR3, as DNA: TGTGCCAGCAGCTTAGATTACCAGCCTGAGCAGTACTTC. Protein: CASSLDYQPEQYF.

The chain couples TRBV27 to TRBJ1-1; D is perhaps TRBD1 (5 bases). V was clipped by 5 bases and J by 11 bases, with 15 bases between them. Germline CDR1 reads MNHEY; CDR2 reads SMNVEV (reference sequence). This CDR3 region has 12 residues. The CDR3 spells CASSPNGAAAFF. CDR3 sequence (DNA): TGTGCCAGCAGTCCCAACGGGGCTGCGGCTTTCTTT.

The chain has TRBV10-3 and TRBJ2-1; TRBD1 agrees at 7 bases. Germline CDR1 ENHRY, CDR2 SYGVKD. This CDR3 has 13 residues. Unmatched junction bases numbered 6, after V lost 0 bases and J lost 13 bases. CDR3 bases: TGTGCCATCAGTGAGTCGATAAGGGACAGACAGTTCTTC. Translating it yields CAISESIRDRQFF.

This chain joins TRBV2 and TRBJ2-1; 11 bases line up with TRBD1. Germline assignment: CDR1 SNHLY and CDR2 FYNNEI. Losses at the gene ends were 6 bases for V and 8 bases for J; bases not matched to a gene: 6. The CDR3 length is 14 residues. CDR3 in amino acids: CASSPRTGGYEQFF. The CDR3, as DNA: TGTGCCAGCAGCCCCCGGACAGGGGGCTATGAGCAGTTCTTC.

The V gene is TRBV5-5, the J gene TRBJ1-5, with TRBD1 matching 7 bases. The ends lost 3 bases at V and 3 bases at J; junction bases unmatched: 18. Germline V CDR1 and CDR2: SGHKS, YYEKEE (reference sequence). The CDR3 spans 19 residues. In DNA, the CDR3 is TGTGCCAGCAGCTCTTACAGTTTCAAGACAGGGTTTAACAATCAGCCCCAGCATTTT. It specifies CASSSYSFKTGFNNQPQHF. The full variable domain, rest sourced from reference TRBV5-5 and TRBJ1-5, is DAGVTQSPTHLIKTRGQQVTLRCSPISGHKSVSWYQQVLGQGPQFIFQYYEKEERGRGNFPDRFSARQFPNYSSELNVNALLLGDSALYLCASSSYSFKTGFNNQPQHFGDGTRLSIL.

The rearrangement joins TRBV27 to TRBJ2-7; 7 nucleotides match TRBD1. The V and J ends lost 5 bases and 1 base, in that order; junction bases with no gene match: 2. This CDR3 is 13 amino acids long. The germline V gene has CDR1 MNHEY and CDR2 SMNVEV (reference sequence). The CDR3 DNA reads TGTGCCAGCAGTCACAGGGGTTCCTACGAGCAGTACTTC. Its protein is CASSHRGSYEQYF.

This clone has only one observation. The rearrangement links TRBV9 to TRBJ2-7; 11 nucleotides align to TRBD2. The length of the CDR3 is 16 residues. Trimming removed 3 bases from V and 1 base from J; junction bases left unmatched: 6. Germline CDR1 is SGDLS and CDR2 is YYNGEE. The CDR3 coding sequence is TGTGCCAGCAGCGACGGGACTAGCGGAGGTTCCTACGAGCAGTACTTC. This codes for CASSDGTSGGSYEQYF. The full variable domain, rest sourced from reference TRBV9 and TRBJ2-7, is DSGVTQTPKHLITATGQRVTLRCSPRSGDLSVYWYQQSLDQGLQFLIQYYNGEERAKGNILERFSAQQFPDLHSELNLSSLELGDSALYFCASSDGTSGGSYEQYFGPGTRLTVT.

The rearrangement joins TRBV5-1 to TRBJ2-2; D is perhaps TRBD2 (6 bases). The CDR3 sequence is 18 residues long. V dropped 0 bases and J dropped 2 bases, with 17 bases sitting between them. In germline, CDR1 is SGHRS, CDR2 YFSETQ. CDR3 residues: CASSLASVGRLNTGELFF. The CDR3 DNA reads TGCGCCAGCAGCTTGGCTAGCGTCGGACGCCTAAACACCGGGGAGCTGTTTTTT. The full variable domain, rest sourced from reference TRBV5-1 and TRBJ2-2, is KAGVTQTPRYLIKTRGQQVTLSCSPISGHRSVSWYQQTPGQGLQFLFEYFSETQRNKGNFPGRFSGRQFSNSRSEMNVSTLELGDSALYLCASSLASVGRLNTGELFFGEGSRLTVL.

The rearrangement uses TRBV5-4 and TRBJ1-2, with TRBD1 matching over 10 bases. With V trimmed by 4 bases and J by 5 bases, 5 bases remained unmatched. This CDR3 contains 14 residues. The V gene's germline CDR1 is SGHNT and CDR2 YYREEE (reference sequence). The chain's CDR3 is CASSADRGQYGYTF. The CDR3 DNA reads TGTGCCAGCAGCGCCGACAGGGGGCAGTATGGCTACACCTTC. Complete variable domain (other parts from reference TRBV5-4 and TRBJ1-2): ETGVTQSPTHLIKTRGQQVTLRCSSQSGHNTVSWYQQALGQGPQFIFQYYREEENGRGNFPPRFSGLQFPNYSSELNVNALELDDSALYLCASSADRGQYGYTFGSGTRLTVV.

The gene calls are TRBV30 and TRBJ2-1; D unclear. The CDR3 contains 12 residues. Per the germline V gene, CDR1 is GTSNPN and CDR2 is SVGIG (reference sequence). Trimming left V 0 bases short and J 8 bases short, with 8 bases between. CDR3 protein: CAWSVSSDEQFF. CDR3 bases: TGTGCCTGGAGTGTAAGCTCCGATGAGCAGTTCTTC. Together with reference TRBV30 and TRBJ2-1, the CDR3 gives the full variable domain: SQTIHQWPATLVQPVGSPLSLECTVEGTSNPNLYWYRQAAGRGLQLLFYSVGIGQISSEVPQNLSASRPQDRQFILSSKKLLLSDSGFYLCAWSVSSDEQFFGPGTRLTVL.

The CDR3 DNA follows: TGTGCCAGCAGTAATGGGACAGGGGGCTATGGCTACACCTTC. Residues: CASSNGTGGYGYTF. This chain joins TRBV7-3 and TRBJ1-2, with TRBD1 matching 11 bases. J was trimmed by 4 bases and V by 6 bases; bases with no gene match: 4. Germline V CDR1 and CDR2: SGHTA, FQGTGA. This CDR3 has 14 residues.

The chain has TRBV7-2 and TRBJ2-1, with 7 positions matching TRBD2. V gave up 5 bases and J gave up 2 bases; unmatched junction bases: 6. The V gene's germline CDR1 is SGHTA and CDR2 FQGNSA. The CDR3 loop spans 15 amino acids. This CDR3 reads CASSRGGQAYNEQFF. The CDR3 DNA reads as TGTGCCAGCAGCCGGGGAGGGCAGGCCTACAATGAGCAGTTCTTC.

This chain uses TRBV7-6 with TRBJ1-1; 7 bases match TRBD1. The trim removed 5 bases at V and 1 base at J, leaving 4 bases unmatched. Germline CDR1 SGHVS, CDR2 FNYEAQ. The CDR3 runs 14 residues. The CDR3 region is CASSAWTGNTEAFF. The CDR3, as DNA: TGTGCCAGCAGCGCGTGGACAGGGAACACTGAAGCTTTCTTT.

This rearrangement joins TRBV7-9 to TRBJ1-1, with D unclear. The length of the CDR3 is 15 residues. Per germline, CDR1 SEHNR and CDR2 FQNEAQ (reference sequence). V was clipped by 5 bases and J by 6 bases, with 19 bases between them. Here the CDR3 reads CASSPETVFGAEAFF. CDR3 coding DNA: TGTGCCAGCAGCCCCGAGACGGTGTTTGGCGCTGAAGCTTTCTTT.

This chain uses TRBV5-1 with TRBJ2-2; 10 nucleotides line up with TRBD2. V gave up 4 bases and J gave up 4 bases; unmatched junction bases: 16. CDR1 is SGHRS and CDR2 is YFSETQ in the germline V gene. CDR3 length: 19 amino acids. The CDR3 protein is CASSLLPISGRAPTGELFF. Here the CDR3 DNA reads TGCGCCAGCAGCCTCCTCCCAATAAGCGGGAGGGCCCCCACCGGGGAGCTGTTTTTT.

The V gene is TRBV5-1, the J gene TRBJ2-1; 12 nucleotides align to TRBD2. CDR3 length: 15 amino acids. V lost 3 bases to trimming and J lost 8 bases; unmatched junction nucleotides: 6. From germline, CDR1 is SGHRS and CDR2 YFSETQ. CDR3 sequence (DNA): TGCGCCAGCAGCTACGGACTAGCGGGGACCGATGAGCAGTTCTTC. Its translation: CASSYGLAGTDEQFF.